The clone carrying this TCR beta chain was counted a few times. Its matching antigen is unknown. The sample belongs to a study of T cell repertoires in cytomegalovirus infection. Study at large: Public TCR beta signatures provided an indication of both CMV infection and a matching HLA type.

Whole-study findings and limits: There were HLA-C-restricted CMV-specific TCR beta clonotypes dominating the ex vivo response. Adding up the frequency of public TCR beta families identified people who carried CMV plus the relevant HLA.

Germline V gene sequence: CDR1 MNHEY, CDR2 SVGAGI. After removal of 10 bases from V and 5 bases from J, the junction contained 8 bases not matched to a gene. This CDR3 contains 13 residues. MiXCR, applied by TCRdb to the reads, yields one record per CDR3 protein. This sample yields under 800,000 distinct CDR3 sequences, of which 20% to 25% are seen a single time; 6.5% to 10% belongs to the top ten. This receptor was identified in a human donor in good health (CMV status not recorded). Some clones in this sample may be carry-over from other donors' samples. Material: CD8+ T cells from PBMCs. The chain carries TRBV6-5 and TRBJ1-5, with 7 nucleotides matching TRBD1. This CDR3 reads CATPGQVHQPQHF. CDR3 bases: TGTGCCACCCCCGGACAGGTGCATCAGCCCCAGCATTTT.